Sequencing of this T cell receptor (beta chain) was carried out in a study of blood T cell repertoires in COVID-19. As for the study in general: Spain, Italy and the United States supplied samples that represented acute and convalescent COVID-19. In each case, the material was cDNA or gDNA derived from T cells, B-cell-depleted T cells, or PBMCs.

V was pared by 4 bases and J by 2 bases, with 2 bases of the junction left unmatched. CDR1 is LNHDA, CDR2 SQIVND, per germline (reference sequence). The CDR3 runs to 14 residues. Authors' data handling: Amplification from reference gene primers served as the basis for estimated nucleated cell counts. Produced via immunoSEQ multiplex PCR; TCRdb's table is partial and in-frame only. The V and J calls and the clone size are those of that table, but D and trimming were determined from the DNA. The table includes about 87,000 clones, over 75% detected once. This chain joins TRBV19 and TRBJ2-5, with 9 bases matching TRBD1. The TCR originated in a woman in her 70s with acute or convalescent COVID-19. The sequenced sample consisted of peripheral blood. As DNA, the CDR3 is TGTGCCAGTAGTACGACAGGGGGGCAAGAGACCCAGTACTTC. Its translation: CASSTTGGQETQYF. Complete variable domain (other parts from reference TRBV19 and TRBJ2-5): DGGITQSPKYLFRKEGQNVTLSCEQNLNHDAMYWYRQDPGQGLRLIYYSQIVNDFQKGDIAEGYSVSREKKESFPLTVTSAQKNPTAFYLCASSTTGGQETQYFGPGTRLLVL.